This record looks at one T cell receptor (beta chain) sequence and its context. No antigen is known for it. Germline V gene sequence: CDR1 WNHNN, CDR2 SYGVQD (reference sequence). The V end lost 6 bases, the J end lost 1 base, and 30 bases lay between the germline ends. The CDR3 sequence is 21 residues long. These data originate in a study of PD-1 blockade in mismatch repair-deficient tumors. Looking at the study overall: Patients had eleven to twelve mismatch repair-deficient cancer types, all previously treated and progressing.

Study-wide findings and caveats: After pembrolizumab, tumor-resident clones rose rapidly, then generally contracted before radiologic responses.

Generated by immunoSEQ multiplex PCR, the TCRdb table keeps only in-frame clones and is missing some. The data contain 20,000 to 25,000 clones, approximately 84% of them singletons. Sequencing was performed on peripheral blood, taken 2 weeks after starting pembrolizumab. The sequence came from an adult with mismatch repair-deficient cancer. The V and J genes are TRBV10-1 and TRBJ2-2; unclear D gene. The DNA for the CDR3 is TGCGCCAGCAGGGAGAACCATACCTGCGCGATCTGCTATGGGAACACCGGGGAGCTGTTTTTT. Amino acid sequence: CASRENHTCAICYGNTGELFF.